This TCR beta chain was recovered during a study of blood T cell repertoires in COVID-19. CDR3 size: 17 residues. Germline values: CDR1 ENHRY, CDR2 SYGVKD. Losses at the gene ends were 0 bases for V and 3 bases for J; bases not matched to a gene: 9. Per the study methods: Estimated nucleated cell counts came from reference gene primer amplification. Libraries were prepared by immunoSEQ multiplex PCR; TCRdb keeps only in-frame clonotypes and omits some of them. The DNA gave D and trimming, while V, J and clone size come from that table. The sample has about 480,000 clones; roughly nine tenths are singletons. It was during active infection that Seattle patients were enrolled and then longitudinally followed.

The sequence came from a man between 18 and 35 years old with COVID-19, enrolled during active disease. Sequencing was carried out using peripheral blood. This chain connects TRBV10-3 to TRBJ2-7; TRBD1 aligns across 9 bases. The CDR3 is CAISESVGQGFFYEQYF. The CDR3 DNA reads as TGTGCCATCAGTGAGTCGGTGGGACAGGGATTCTTCTACGAGCAGTACTTC.